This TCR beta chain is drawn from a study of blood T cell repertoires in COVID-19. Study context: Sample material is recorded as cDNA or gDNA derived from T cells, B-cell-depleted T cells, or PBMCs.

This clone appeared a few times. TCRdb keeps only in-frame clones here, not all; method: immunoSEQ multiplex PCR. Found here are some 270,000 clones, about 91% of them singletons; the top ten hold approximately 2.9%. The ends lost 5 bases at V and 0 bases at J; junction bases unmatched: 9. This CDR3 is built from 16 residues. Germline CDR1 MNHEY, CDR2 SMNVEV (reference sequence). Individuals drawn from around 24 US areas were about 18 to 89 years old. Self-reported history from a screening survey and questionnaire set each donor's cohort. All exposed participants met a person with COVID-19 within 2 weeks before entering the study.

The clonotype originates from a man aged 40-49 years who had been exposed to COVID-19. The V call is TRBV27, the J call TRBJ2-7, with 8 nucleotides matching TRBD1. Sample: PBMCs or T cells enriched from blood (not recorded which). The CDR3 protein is CASSPLGQASSYEQYF. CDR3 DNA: TGTGCCAGCAGTCCGCTGGGACAGGCCAGCTCCTACGAGCAGTACTTC.